What follows are 21 T cell receptor beta chains derived from one specimen sequenced in a study of beta chain features in type 1 diabetes. The entirety of the isolated RNA underwent reverse transcription, so expressed TCRB transcripts were sequenced. Profiling relied on immunoSEQ multiplex PCR, and the TCRdb table lists in-frame clones only, not all of them. The sample lists 150,000 or so clones, more than 9.5% occurring once. Sequenced: central memory CD4+ T cells from blood. The receptors were gathered from a man between 18 and 35 years old in good health.

The rearrangement joins TRBV7-9 to TRBJ2-3, with D unclear. This CDR3 is 12 amino acids long. V was shortened by 4 bases and J by 1 base, with 3 bases between the two germline ends. Germline loops: CDR1 SEHNR, CDR2 FQNEAQ (reference sequence). DNA of the CDR3: TGTGCCAGCAGCTCGCGCACAGATACGCAGTATTTT. Translated: CASSSRTDTQYF.

The chain combines TRBV5-4 with TRBJ2-7, with 8 bases aligning to TRBD1. The germline V gene has CDR1 SGHNT and CDR2 YYREEE (reference sequence). The CDR3 contains 15 residues. The V gene end was trimmed by 0 bases and the J gene end by 2 bases; junction bases not matched to a gene: 4. The CDR3 bases are TGTGCCAGCAGCTTGGAAGCGGACAGGGCCTACGAGCAGTACTTC. Its translation: CASSLEADRAYEQYF. Combining the CDR3 with reference TRBV5-4 and TRBJ2-7 gives the whole variable domain ETGVTQSPTHLIKTRGQQVTLRCSSQSGHNTVSWYQQALGQGPQFIFQYYREEENGRGNFPPRFSGLQFPNYSSELNVNALELDDSALYLCASSLEADRAYEQYFGPGTRLTVT.

The chain has TRBV7-2 and TRBJ2-2, with 10 bases fitting TRBD2. In germline, CDR1 is SGHTA, CDR2 FQGNSA. V trimming: 4 bases; J trimming: 7 bases; junction bases outside the gene matches: 9. The CDR3 loop spans 16 amino acids. The CDR3 region is CASSYASGSGGGELFF. For the CDR3, the DNA is TGTGCCAGCAGCTATGCTAGCGGGAGCGGCGGCGGGGAGCTGTTTTTT.

This clone was seen repeatedly, ten times or more. The chain has TRBV14 and TRBJ2-2, with D perhaps assigned TRBD1 or TRBD2 (6 bases each). Between the trimmed V and J ends, which lost 1 base and 6 bases, there was a span of 12 bases. CDR1 is SGHDN and CDR2 is FVKESK in the germline V gene. The CDR3 extends over 15 amino acids. The CDR3 reads CASSQGPGAAGELFF. In DNA form, the CDR3 reads TGTGCCAGCAGCCAAGGGCCGGGGGCAGCCGGGGAGCTGTTTTTT.

The CDR3 sequence is CASSRQGVENIQYF. CDR3 nucleotides: TGCGCCAGCAGCAGACAGGGAGTCGAAAACATTCAGTACTTC. This chain connects TRBV5-1 to TRBJ2-4, with 7 bases matching TRBD1. This CDR3 is built from 14 residues. Germline assignment: CDR1 SGHRS and CDR2 YFSETQ. Unmatched junction bases numbered 6, after V lost 4 bases and J lost 5 bases.

The gene calls are TRBV7-9 and TRBJ2-4; a weak D match, TRBD2 (5 bases). V lost 1 base, J lost 6 bases, and 10 bases lay in between. CDR1 and CDR2 from the germline V gene are SEHNR and FQNEAQ (reference sequence). This CDR3 has 14 residues. The CDR3 loop is CASSLGGQRNIQYF. The CDR3 DNA sequence: TGTGCCAGCAGCTTAGGCGGGCAAAGAAACATTCAGTACTTC. Looking up the rest from reference TRBV7-9 and TRBJ2-4 gives the full variable domain: DTGVSQNPRHKITKRGQNVTFRCDPISEHNRLYWYRQTLGQGPEFLTYFQNEAQLEKSRLLSDRFSAERPKGSFSTLEIQRTEQGDSAMYLCASSLGGQRNIQYFGAGTRLSVL.

This clone was observed a few times. This chain connects TRBV7-9 to TRBJ2-5; perhaps TRBD2 as D (5 bases). Trimming took 4 bases from V and 3 from J, leaving 12 bases between them. The CDR3 covers 14 residues. CDR1 SEHNR and CDR2 FQNEAQ come from the germline V gene (reference sequence). The CDR3 protein is CASSSHGNKETQYF. DNA of the CDR3: TGTGCCAGCAGCTCACACGGGAACAAAGAGACCCAGTACTTC. The whole variable domain, remainder taken from reference TRBV7-9 and TRBJ2-5, is DTGVSQNPRHKITKRGQNVTFRCDPISEHNRLYWYRQTLGQGPEFLTYFQNEAQLEKSRLLSDRFSAERPKGSFSTLEIQRTEQGDSAMYLCASSSHGNKETQYFGPGTRLLVL.

This chain joins TRBV7-9 and TRBJ2-2; perhaps TRBD2 as D (5 bases). This CDR3 spans 14 amino acids. Trimming removed 5 bases from V and 5 bases from J, with 12 bases in between. Germline V lookup: CDR1 SEHNR, CDR2 FQNEAQ (reference sequence). The CDR3 here is CASSQRRGTGELFF. DNA of the CDR3: TGTGCCAGCAGCCAAAGACGGGGAACCGGGGAGCTGTTTTTT.

The rearrangement links TRBV18 to TRBJ1-1; TRBD1 agrees at 11 bases. The CDR3 has 16 residues. Germline V CDR1 and CDR2: KGHSH, LQKENI. V shed 6 bases, J shed 5 bases, and the junction held 11 bases outside the gene matches. In nucleotides, the CDR3 is TGTGCCAGCTCCCCAAGGGGACAGGGGGGATGGACTGAAGCTTTCTTT. Translation: CASSPRGQGGWTEAFF.

This clone came up a few times. This sequence joins TRBV29-1 and TRBJ2-1, with 10 nucleotides matching TRBD1. The V gene's germline CDR1 is SQVTM and CDR2 ANQGSEA. CDR3 length equals 12 residues. The DNA of the CDR3 is TGCAGTGGGGACAGGGGCACCGGTGAGCAGTTCTTC. It encodes CSGDRGTGEQFF.

This clone was recorded a few times. V usage is TRBV12-5 and J usage is TRBJ2-1; D call uncertain. The germline V gene encodes CDR1 LGHNT and CDR2 FRNRAP. The length of the CDR3 is 14 residues. V was cut by 4 bases and J by 8 bases, with 15 bases left in between. The CDR3 is CASGSTNSEDEQFF. For the CDR3, the DNA is TGTGCTAGTGGTTCGACAAACAGTGAGGATGAGCAGTTCTTC.

This clone occurred a few times. The J gene is TRBJ2-2, the V gene TRBV7-9, with 8 positions matching TRBD1. V lost 3 bases and J lost 6; bases outside the gene matches: 6. Germline loops: CDR1 SEHNR, CDR2 FQNEAQ (reference sequence). This CDR3 comprises 15 residues. CDR3 region: CASSFAGGRAGELFF. CDR3 in DNA: TGTGCCAGCAGCTTTGCAGGGGGCCGAGCCGGGGAGCTGTTTTTT.

This clone was recorded a few times. This sequence joins TRBV10-3 and TRBJ1-2; 8 bases fit TRBD1. This CDR3 comprises 11 residues. Germline V gives CDR1 ENHRY, CDR2 SYGVKD. Losses at the gene ends were 10 bases for V and 4 bases for J; bases not matched to a gene: 2. The CDR3 is CATGQGYGYTF. In DNA, the CDR3 is TGTGCCACCGGACAGGGCTATGGCTACACCTTC.

This chain connects TRBV20-1 to TRBJ2-1; no clear D. CDR1 is DFQATT and CDR2 is SNEGSKA in the germline V gene (reference sequence). There are 9 residues in the CDR3. Trimming took 5 bases from V and 6 from J, leaving 2 bases between them. The CDR3 coding sequence is TGCAGTGCTCGCAATGAGCAGTTCTTC. Its protein product is CSARNEQFF.

This clone turned up a few times. The same CDR3 is also encoded by other DNA sequences in this sample. This chain uses TRBV7-2 with TRBJ2-3; TRBD2 matches 7 bases. CDR3 size: 14 residues. J gave up 0 bases and V 6 bases, and 3 bases lay outside the gene matches. CDR1 SGHTA and CDR2 FQGNSA come from the germline V gene. DNA for the CDR3: TGTGCCAGCAGTCCTAGCGGTAGCACAGATACGCAGTATTTT. This gives the protein CASSPSGSTDTQYF.

The chain is built from TRBV29-1 and TRBJ1-2; 7 positions match TRBD1. This CDR3 is built from 13 residues. V was pared by 1 base and J by 8 bases, with 7 bases of the junction left unmatched. The germline V gene encodes CDR1 SQVTM and CDR2 ANQGSEA. For the CDR3, the DNA is TGCAGCGTTGAAGTCCAGACAGGGCTCGGCTACACCTTC. Residues: CSVEVQTGLGYTF.

The sample holds a few counts of this clone. This chain connects TRBV28 to TRBJ1-5, with TRBD1 identical over 8 bases. The CDR3 is 17 amino acids. V lost 6 bases and J lost 1; bases outside the gene matches: 11. Germline values: CDR1 MDHEN, CDR2 SYDVKM. CDR3 in amino acids: CASSQIQGAGSNQPQHF. The CDR3, as DNA: TGTGCCAGCAGCCAAATTCAGGGGGCAGGCAGCAATCAGCCCCAGCATTTT.

V usage is TRBV6-1 and J usage is TRBJ2-3; possible D gene TRBD1, 5 bases. Germline loops: CDR1 MNHNS, CDR2 SASEGT. The CDR3 runs 12 residues. V shed 4 bases and J shed 8 bases, with 10 bases lying between them. CDR3 in amino acids: CASSVGQGTQYF. CDR3 nucleotide sequence: TGTGCCAGCAGTGTGGGGCAAGGTACGCAGTATTTT.

This clone appeared many times. This chain links TRBV11-2 with TRBJ2-1; TRBD2 agrees at 9 bases. There are 15 residues in the CDR3. V gave up 6 bases and J gave up 6 bases; unmatched junction bases: 9. CDR1 SGHAT and CDR2 FQNNGV come from the germline V gene. This CDR3 is CASSHAGGPGNEQFF. The CDR3 nucleotides read TGTGCCAGCAGTCATGCGGGGGGGCCGGGCAATGAGCAGTTCTTC.

The rearrangement uses TRBV18 and TRBJ2-6; unclear D gene. CDR1 is KGHSH and CDR2 is LQKENI in the germline V gene. The CDR3 runs to 15 residues. Trimming shortened V by 3 bases and J by 0 bases, and 6 bases separated the two germline ends. The CDR3 loop is CASSPTISGANVLTF. Here the CDR3 DNA reads TGTGCCAGCTCACCGACCATCTCTGGGGCCAACGTCCTGACTTTC.

The V gene is TRBV7-9, the J gene TRBJ1-1; the match to TRBD1 covers 8 bases. CDR1 and CDR2 from the germline V gene are SEHNR and FQNEAQ (reference sequence). The V segment lost 5 bases and the J segment 1 base; nucleotides outside the gene matches: 6. The CDR3 loop spans 15 amino acids. The DNA for the CDR3 is TGTGCCAGCAGCGCACAGGGGGTAAGGAACACTGAAGCTTTCTTT. Its translation: CASSAQGVRNTEAFF.